The clone carrying this T cell receptor (beta chain) was recorded many times. The antigen is undetermined. The data originate from a study of tumor-infiltrating lymphocytes in primary liver carcinoma. Study-level information: Productive TCRbeta reads per sample were roughly 3.5 to 7.5 million, not differing by tissue. Study-wide results and caveats: Significantly larger top-250-clone fractions were found in tumors than in blood (p = 0.039).

V lost 5 bases to trimming and J lost 5 bases, with 8 bases between them. The CDR3 is 11 residues long. The germline V gene has CDR1 GTSNPN and CDR2 SVGIG (reference sequence). RNA and DNA were co-extracted from approximately 20-30 mg of unsorted bulk tissue. A primer in the constant region served to generate TCR beta cDNA from 500 to 600 ng of total RNA. Researchers made the TCR beta libraries by running three nested multiplex PCR rounds with slightly modified ARM-PCR. The two initial PCR rounds, nine to eleven cycles each, used TRBV1-TRBV30 forward and C-beta reverse primers. Using its own MiXCR run on the multiplex PCR reads, TCRdb lists one record per CDR3 protein. The profile shows roughly 45,000 distinct CDR3 sequences, about three quarters of them singletons.

The source material was liver tumor tissue from sampling region 5. The subset denotes: tumor region T5, tumor centre. The receptor comes from a man aged 40-49 years with primary liver carcinoma and hepatitis B virus infection. V usage is TRBV30 and J usage is TRBJ2-3; D gene ambiguous. CDR3 in DNA: TGTGCCTGGGACTTGGGAGATACGCAGTATTTT. This codes for CAWDLGDTQYF.